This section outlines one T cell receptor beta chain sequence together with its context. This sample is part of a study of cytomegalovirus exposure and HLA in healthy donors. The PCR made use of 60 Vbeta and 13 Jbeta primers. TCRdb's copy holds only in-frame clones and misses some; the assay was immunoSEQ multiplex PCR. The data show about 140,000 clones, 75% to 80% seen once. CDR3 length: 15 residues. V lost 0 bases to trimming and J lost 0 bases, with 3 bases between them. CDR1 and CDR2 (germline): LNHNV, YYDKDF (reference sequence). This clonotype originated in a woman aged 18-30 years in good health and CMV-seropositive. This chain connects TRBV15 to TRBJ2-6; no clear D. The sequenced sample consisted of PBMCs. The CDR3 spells CATSRDYSGANVLTF. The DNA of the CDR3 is TGTGCCACCAGCAGAGACTACTCTGGGGCCAACGTCCTGACTTTC.